This TCR beta chain was documented in a study of blood T cell repertoires in COVID-19. Overall study context: Collection of acute and convalescent COVID-19 samples took place in the United States, Italy and Spain. PBMCs, B-cell-depleted T cells, or T cells provided the cDNA or gDNA that made up the material.

Per germline, CDR1 KGHDR and CDR2 SFDVKD. The CDR3 runs to 12 residues. Deletions cut 1 base from V and 4 bases from J, with 3 bases between. This clone occurred a few times. Different DNA sequences within this sample yield the same CDR3. Categorization into cohorts depended on clinical history that participants reported. How the authors handled the data: Estimation of nucleated cell counts was performed using reference gene primer amplification. The data were produced by immunoSEQ multiplex PCR, yet TCRdb's version contains in-frame clones alone and is incomplete. V and J calls and clone size are those listed in that table; D and trimming were worked out from the DNA. The data show roughly 250,000 clones, with approximately 88% seen just once and about 1.2% held by the top ten.

V is TRBV24-1 and J is TRBJ1-2; D remains unclear. Source material: PBMCs or T cells enriched from blood (not recorded which). The receptor was isolated from a woman between 40 and 50 years old with acute COVID-19. The CDR3 region is CATSDFSYGYTF. CDR3 coding DNA: TGTGCCACCAGTGATTTCAGCTATGGCTACACCTTC.